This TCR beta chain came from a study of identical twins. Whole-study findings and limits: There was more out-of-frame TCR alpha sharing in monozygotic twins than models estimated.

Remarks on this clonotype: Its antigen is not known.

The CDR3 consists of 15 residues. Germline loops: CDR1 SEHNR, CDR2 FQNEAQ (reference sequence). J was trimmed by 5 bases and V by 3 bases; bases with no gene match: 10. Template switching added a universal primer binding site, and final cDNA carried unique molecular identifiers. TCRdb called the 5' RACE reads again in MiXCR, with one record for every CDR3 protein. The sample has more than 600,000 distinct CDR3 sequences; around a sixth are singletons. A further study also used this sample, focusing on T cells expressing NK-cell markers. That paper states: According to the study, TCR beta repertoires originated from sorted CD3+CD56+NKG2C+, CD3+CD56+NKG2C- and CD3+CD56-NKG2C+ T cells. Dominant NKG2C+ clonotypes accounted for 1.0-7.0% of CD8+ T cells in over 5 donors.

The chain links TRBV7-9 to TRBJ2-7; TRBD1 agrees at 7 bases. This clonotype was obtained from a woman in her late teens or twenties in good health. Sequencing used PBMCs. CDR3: CASSFRVNRGDEQYF. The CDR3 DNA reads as TGTGCCAGCAGCTTCCGGGTCAACAGGGGAGACGAGCAGTACTTC. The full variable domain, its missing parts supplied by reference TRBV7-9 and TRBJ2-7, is DTGVSQNPRHKITKRGQNVTFRCDPISEHNRLYWYRQTLGQGPEFLTYFQNEAQLEKSRLLSDRFSAERPKGSFSTLEIQRTEQGDSAMYLCASSFRVNRGDEQYFGPGTRLTVT.